The 25 T cell receptor beta chains given below trace back to one sample, sequenced in a study of OX40 agonist ivuxolimab in advanced cancers. TCRdb's table, derived via immunoSEQ multiplex PCR, lists solely in-frame clones and lacks some. The sample lists about 46,000 clones; around 87% were seen once. The sequencing here drew on CD4+ or CD8+ T cells sorted from blood, taken in a trial of the OX40 agonist ivuxolimab. All receptors derive from an adult with an advanced solid tumor such as melanoma, head and neck, liver or kidney cancer.

This chain links TRBV7-6 with TRBJ2-1, with TRBD1 identical over 8 bases. The CDR3 extends over 17 amino acids. Trimming removed 0 bases from V and 7 bases from J; junction bases left unmatched: 11. Germline lookup yields CDR1 SGHVS and CDR2 FNYEAQ. This CDR3 reads CASSLARQGAWMNEQFF. In nucleotides, the CDR3 is TGTGCCAGCAGCTTAGCGCGGCAGGGGGCTTGGATGAATGAGCAGTTCTTC.

This clone was picked up one time. The gene calls are TRBV27 and TRBJ1-2; D unclear. The CDR3 length is 14 residues. Between the trimmed V and J ends, which lost 3 bases and 4 bases, there was a span of 12 bases. Germline CDR1 reads MNHEY; CDR2 reads SMNVEV (reference sequence). The CDR3: CASSFSSMGYGYTF. CDR3 sequence (DNA): TGTGCCAGCAGTTTTTCTAGCATGGGCTATGGCTACACCTTC.

The genes are TRBV9 and TRBJ2-1; 7 bases match TRBD2. The CDR3 is 12 residues long. Germline V lookup: CDR1 SGDLS, CDR2 YYNGEE. The V segment lost 0 bases and the J segment 10 bases; nucleotides outside the gene matches: 1. The CDR3 nucleotides read TGTGCCAGCAGCGTAGGGCGGGAGGAGCAGTTCTTC. This gives the protein CASSVGREEQFF.

The chain employs TRBV27 and TRBJ1-1; D is uncertain. Trimming removed 1 base from V and 1 base from J, with 10 bases in between. Germline V lookup: CDR1 MNHEY, CDR2 SMNVEV (reference sequence). The CDR3 runs to 15 residues. CDR3 nucleotides: TGTGCCAGCAGTTTATATGTGACACCGAACACTGAAGCTTTCTTT. Residues: CASSLYVTPNTEAFF.

V is TRBV9 and J is TRBJ2-5; 9 nucleotides line up with TRBD1. The CDR3 length is 15 residues. With V trimmed by 4 bases and J by 5 bases, 9 bases remained unmatched. The germline V gene encodes CDR1 SGDLS and CDR2 YYNGEE. The CDR3 here is CASSLGTGMVETQYF. The CDR3 nucleotides read TGTGCCAGCAGCTTAGGGACAGGGATGGTGGAGACCCAGTACTTC.

The DNA of the CDR3 is TGTGCCAGCAGCTTAAAAGGGGGGGACTACAATGAGCAGTTCTTC. Encoded protein: CASSLKGGDYNEQFF. The chain joins TRBV7-3 to TRBJ2-1; weak D call: TRBD2 (7 bases). The V end lost 1 base, the J end lost 3 bases, and 10 bases lay between the germline ends. Germline V gene lookup returns CDR1 SGHTA and CDR2 FQGTGA. There are 15 residues in the CDR3.

The chain is built from TRBV6-1 and TRBJ2-1, with TRBD1 matching over 9 bases. V lost 4 bases to trimming and J lost 8 bases; unmatched junction nucleotides: 12. The V gene's germline CDR1 is MNHNS and CDR2 SASEGT. The CDR3 spans 16 residues. The CDR3 DNA sequence: TGTGCCAGCAGTGGGTCCACAGGGGGCTTCCTCGATGAGCAGTTCTTC. Translation: CASSGSTGGFLDEQFF.

The chain carries TRBV13 and TRBJ2-2; D unresolved. V was shortened by 0 bases and J by 5 bases, with 1 base between the two germline ends. The CDR3 has 12 residues. CDR1 and CDR2 (germline): PRHDT, FYEKMQ (reference sequence). This chain's CDR3 is CASSLGTGELFF. The CDR3, as DNA: TGTGCCAGCAGCTTAGGGACCGGGGAGCTGTTTTTT.

V is TRBV9 and J is TRBJ2-7, with D perhaps given as TRBD1 or TRBD2 (5 bases each). V dropped 3 bases and J dropped 2 bases, with 15 bases sitting between them. Germline CDR1 is SGDLS and CDR2 is YYNGEE. This CDR3 has 15 residues. The DNA of the CDR3 is TGTGCCAGCAGCGCTTGGGACGGGCCCACCTACGAGCAGTACTTC. Its translation: CASSAWDGPTYEQYF.

The chain uses TRBV19 and TRBJ1-2; TRBD1 agrees at 8 bases. The CDR3 contains 12 residues. CDR1 and CDR2 from the germline V gene are LNHDA and SQIVND (reference sequence). The J segment lost 8 bases and the V segment lost 7 bases, leaving 6 bases of the junction unmatched. CDR3 region: CASNQGARGYTF. CDR3 coding DNA: TGTGCCAGTAATCAGGGGGCGAGAGGCTACACCTTC.

The chain combines TRBV10-3 with TRBJ1-5; D uncertain. Trimming left V 3 bases short and J 2 bases short, with 11 bases between. Per the germline V gene, CDR1 is ENHRY and CDR2 is SYGVKD. The CDR3 extends over 15 amino acids. The CDR3 loop reads CAISERALGNQPQHF. CDR3 sequence (DNA): TGTGCCATCAGTGAACGGGCGCTTGGCAATCAGCCCCAGCATTTT.

This chain connects TRBV9 to TRBJ2-3, with unresolved D. This CDR3 has 13 amino acids. In germline, CDR1 is SGDLS, CDR2 YYNGEE. V was shortened by 4 bases and J by 0 bases, with 6 bases between the two germline ends. Written as DNA, the CDR3 is TGTGCCAGCAGCCCCGGGAGCACAGATACGCAGTATTTT. Its protein is CASSPGSTDTQYF.

The J gene is TRBJ2-7, the V gene TRBV18, with 8 bases fitting TRBD1. This CDR3 spans 16 amino acids. The V gene end was trimmed by 0 bases and the J gene end by 0 bases; junction bases not matched to a gene: 4. Looked up from germline, CDR1 is KGHSH and CDR2 is LQKENI. This chain's CDR3 is CASSPPTGQDSYEQYF. The CDR3 DNA reads TGTGCCAGCTCACCACCTACGGGACAGGACTCCTACGAGCAGTACTTC.

The chain has TRBV7-2 and TRBJ2-7; tentatively, D is TRBD1 (5 bases). The CDR3 is 15 residues long. CDR1 is SGHTA, CDR2 FQGNSA, per germline. The V end was cut by 1 base, the J end by 6 bases, with 16 bases between. The CDR3 loop reads CASSLVAEKGREQYF. The CDR3 coding sequence is TGTGCCAGCAGCTTAGTGGCAGAGAAGGGGCGCGAGCAGTACTTC.

The V and J genes are TRBV6-5 and TRBJ2-1; 9 bases line up with TRBD1. The CDR3 length is 14 residues. Germline loops: CDR1 MNHEY, CDR2 SVGAGI. J was trimmed by 5 bases and V by 6 bases; bases with no gene match: 5. For the CDR3, the DNA is TGTGCCAGCAGGGCGGGACAGGGCCACAATGAGCAGTTCTTC. Translation: CASRAGQGHNEQFF.

The CDR3 spells CASSVYNEQFF. Written as DNA, the CDR3 is TGTGCCAGCAGCGTTTACAATGAGCAGTTCTTC. V gene TRBV5-8 combines with J gene TRBJ2-1; D unclear. CDR1 is SGHTS, CDR2 YDEGEE, per germline. V lost 4 bases to trimming and J lost 4 bases, with 3 bases between them. This CDR3 region has 11 residues.

The CDR3 nucleotides are TGTGCCAGCAGCTCCCGCAGCGGGATGCTCTTCTACGAGCAGTACTTC. This codes for CASSSRSGMLFYEQYF. The J gene is TRBJ2-7, the V gene TRBV7-9; 7 bases line up with TRBD2. The CDR3 is 16 amino acids. The germline CDR1 and CDR2 sequences are SEHNR and FQNEAQ (reference sequence). The trim removed 4 bases at V and 3 bases at J, leaving 12 bases unmatched. The variable domain in full, completed from reference TRBV7-9 and TRBJ2-7, reads DTGVSQNPRHKITKRGQNVTFRCDPISEHNRLYWYRQTLGQGPEFLTYFQNEAQLEKSRLLSDRFSAERPKGSFSTLEIQRTEQGDSAMYLCASSSRSGMLFYEQYFGPGTRLTVT.

The CDR3: CASSPRFNRDEQFF. DNA of the CDR3: TGCGCCAGCAGCCCGCGCTTCAACCGGGATGAGCAGTTCTTC. The chain combines TRBV4-1 with TRBJ2-1; D remains ambiguous. Deletions cut 4 bases from V and 8 bases from J, with 15 bases between. Germline CDR1 reads MGHRA; CDR2 reads YSYEKL. CDR3 length: 14 residues.

This clone came up a few times. This sequence joins TRBV6-1 and TRBJ2-7; 10 bases are a match to TRBD2. This CDR3 contains 15 residues. Germline-derived CDR1 and CDR2 are MNHNS and SASEGT. With 3 bases clipped from V and 2 bases from J, the junction kept 4 bases outside the gene matches. The CDR3 is CASSEGLANTYEQYF. The CDR3 bases are TGTGCCAGCAGTGAGGGACTAGCGAACACCTACGAGCAGTACTTC.

This sequence joins TRBV5-4 and TRBJ2-3; TRBD2 agrees at 8 bases. The CDR3 runs 18 residues. The V gene end was trimmed by 0 bases and the J gene end by 1 base; junction bases not matched to a gene: 10. Germline-derived CDR1 and CDR2 are SGHNT and YYREEE (reference sequence). As DNA, the CDR3 is TGTGCCAGCAGCTTGGGTCGGGGGGGAGGTTTGGGCACAGATACGCAGTATTTT. Amino acid sequence: CASSLGRGGGLGTDTQYF.

V and J are TRBV28 and TRBJ2-3; possibly TRBD1 for D (6 bases). The CDR3 runs to 15 residues. Germline CDR1 is MDHEN and CDR2 is SYDVKM. Trimming pared 5 bases from V and 3 bases from J, leaving 15 bases between. CDR3 in DNA: TGTGCCAGCAGTCCAAGACAGGTCCGGACAGATACGCAGTATTTT. Protein product: CASSPRQVRTDTQYF. The full variable domain, completed using reference TRBV28 and TRBJ2-3, is DVKVTQSSRYLVKRTGEKVFLECVQDMDHENMFWYRQDPGLGLRLIYFSYDVKMKEKGDIPEGYSVSREKKERFSLILESASTNQTSMYLCASSPRQVRTDTQYFGPGTRLTVL.

The rearrangement uses TRBV30 and TRBJ1-1; no clear D. The CDR3 contains 13 residues. V was cut by 5 bases and J by 1 base, with 11 bases left in between. Per the germline V gene, CDR1 is GTSNPN and CDR2 is SVGIG (reference sequence). Written as DNA, the CDR3 is TGTGCCTGGGAGACTCCACGGAACACTGAAGCTTTCTTT. Translation gives CAWETPRNTEAFF.

This chain joins TRBV4-3 and TRBJ2-1; weak D call: TRBD1 (6 bases). The CDR3 has 16 amino acids. Germline assignment: CDR1 LGHNA and CDR2 YSLEER. With 2 bases removed from V and 0 bases from J, the gap between germline ends came to 11 bases. DNA of the CDR3: TGCGCCAGCAGCCAAAAGACAGGTAGCTCCTACAATGAGCAGTTCTTC. Protein product: CASSQKTGSSYNEQFF.

The chain is built from TRBV4-2 and TRBJ1-1; D gene ambiguous. The V end was cut by 1 base, the J end by 5 bases, with 5 bases between. The CDR3 covers 12 residues. Germline V gene sequence: CDR1 LGHNA, CDR2 YNFKEQ. The CDR3: CASSQVETEAFF. The CDR3 bases are TGTGCCAGCAGCCAAGTAGAGACTGAAGCTTTCTTT.

The genes are TRBV7-2 and TRBJ2-1; D may be TRBD2 (5 bases). The CDR3 is 15 amino acids. The germline V gene encodes CDR1 SGHTA and CDR2 FQGNSA. V was trimmed by 3 bases and J by 2 bases, leaving 11 bases between them. CDR3 bases: TGTGCCAGCAGCTTCCGGGGAGATGCCTACAATGAGCAGTTCTTC. Protein product: CASSFRGDAYNEQFF.